This T cell receptor beta chain was documented in a study of Graves' ophthalmopathy and Graves' hyperthyroidism. The CDR3 runs to 14 residues. The V gene's germline CDR1 is SGDLS and CDR2 YYNGEE. Trimming removed 0 bases at V and 3 bases at J, with 10 bases between. TCR beta CDR3 amplification used RNA transcripts. Second-round multiplex PCR came after first-round RT-PCR with HTBI primers. TCRdb called the multiplex PCR reads again in MiXCR, with one record for every CDR3 protein. There are about 340,000 distinct CDR3 sequences in the sample; around a sixth occur only once, and around an eighth lies in the top ten. This clonotype was picked up many times.

The sequenced sample consisted of peripheral blood. The clonotype was recovered from an adult man with Graves' ophthalmopathy. The chain uses TRBV9 and TRBJ2-7, with a tentative D call TRBD1 (5 bases). The CDR3 DNA reads TGTGCCAGCAGCGTAGGGCAGGGTGACTACGAGCAGTACTTC. Translation: CASSVGQGDYEQYF.